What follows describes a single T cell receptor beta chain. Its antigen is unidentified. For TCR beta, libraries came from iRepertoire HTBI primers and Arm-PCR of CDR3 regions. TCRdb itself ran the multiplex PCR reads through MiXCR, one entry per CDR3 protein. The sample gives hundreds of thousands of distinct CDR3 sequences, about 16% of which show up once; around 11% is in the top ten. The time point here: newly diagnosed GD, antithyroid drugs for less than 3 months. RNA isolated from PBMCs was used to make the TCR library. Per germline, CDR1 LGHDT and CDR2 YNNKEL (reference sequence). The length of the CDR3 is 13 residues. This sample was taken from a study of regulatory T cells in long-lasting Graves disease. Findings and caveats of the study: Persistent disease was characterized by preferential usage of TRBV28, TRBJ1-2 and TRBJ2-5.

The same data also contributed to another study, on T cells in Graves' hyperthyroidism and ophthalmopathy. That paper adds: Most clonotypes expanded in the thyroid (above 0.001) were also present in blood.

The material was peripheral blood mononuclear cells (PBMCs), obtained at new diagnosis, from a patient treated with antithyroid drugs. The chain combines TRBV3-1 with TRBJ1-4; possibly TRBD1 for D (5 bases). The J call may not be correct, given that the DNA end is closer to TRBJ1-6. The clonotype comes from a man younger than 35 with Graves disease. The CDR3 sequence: CASSVDTNSPLHF. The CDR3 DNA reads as TGTGCCAGCAGCGTGGACACGAATTCACCCCTCCACTTT.